The rows below give T cell receptor beta chains drawn from one sample of a study of regulatory T cells in long-lasting Graves disease. TCRdb redid the calling of the multiplex PCR reads with MiXCR, one entry per CDR3 protein. This repertoire shows roughly 490,000 distinct CDR3 sequences, 22% found once; its top ten account for roughly 13%. The sequencing here drew on peripheral blood mononuclear cells (PBMCs), taken when the disease was refractory, from a patient treated with antithyroid drugs. The receptors come from a female donor with Graves disease. Both conserved end residues are part of each CDR3. D genes are given only for firm matches. Expanded clones get a size class; other rows say once, few or many, or leave the size out.

j_call | clone_size | v_call | d_call | cdr3_nt | cdr3_aa
TRBJ2-5 | many | TRBV7-2 | NA | TGTGCCAGCAGCTGGGATAACAGGGTAGGGGAGACCCAGTACTTC | CASSWDNRVGETQYF
TRBJ2-3 | once | TRBV5-1 | TRBD2 | TGCGCCAGCAGCTTCGACTATCAGCGGGGGGGCCTCACAGATACGCAGTATTTT | CASSFDYQRGGLTDTQYF
TRBJ2-1 | NA | TRBV24-1 | NA | TGTGCCGCAGGGCCGCGGGAAGATCACAATGAGCAGTTCTTC | CAAGPREDHNEQFF
TRBJ1-2 | many | TRBV2 | NA | TGTGCCAGCAGTGAAAGTGGGGGCCGCTATGGCTACACCTTC | CASSESGGRYGYTF
TRBJ1-1 | many | TRBV24-1 | TRBD1 | TGTGCCACCAGTGATTTGGGACAGGAGGCAACTTTCTTT | CATSDLGQEATFF
TRBJ1-6 | few | TRBV4-3 | NA | TGCGCCAGCAGCCAGTCGAACAGCCAGGATTCACCCCTCCACTTT | CASSQSNSQDSPLHF
TRBJ2-5 | few | TRBV7-8 | TRBD2 | TGTGCCAGCAGCGGCCGATACCCTTGGACTAGCGGGACTCAAGAGACCCAGTACTTC | CASSGRYPWTSGTQETQYF
TRBJ2-5 | few | TRBV7-7 | NA | TGTGCTAGCAGCTTAGAAGTGGTCAGTAGGGAGACCCAGTACTTC | CASSLEVVSRETQYF
TRBJ2-5 | NA | TRBV10-3 | NA | TGTGCCATCACCGCTTCGGGGTCGCGTGAGCAGTACTTC | CAITASGSREQYF
TRBJ2-1 | NA | TRBV2 | NA | TGTGCCAGCAGTGTTAGGGGCTATGAGCAGTTCTTC | CASSVRGYEQFF
TRBJ1-5 | NA | TRBV10-2 | NA | TGCGCCAGCACCGGATCCAGCAATCAGCCCCAGCATTTT | CASTGSSNQPQHF
TRBJ2-1 | few | TRBV6-2/TRBV6-3 | NA | TGTGCCAGCAGACCAGGGGTATCCTACAATGAGCAGTTCTTC | CASRPGVSYNEQFF